A single sample is the source of the 25 T cell receptor beta chains below, sequenced in a study of blood T cell repertoires in COVID-19. Method: immunoSEQ multiplex PCR; TCRdb's copy keeps in-frame clones and lacks some. The sample has 100,000 to 150,000 clones; 90% are singletons. The material sequenced was peripheral blood. The source is a man aged 50-60 years with active COVID-19.

The rearrangement joins TRBV19 to TRBJ1-1, with D hard to call. V shed 5 bases and J shed 2 bases, with 15 bases lying between them. The CDR3 is 15 residues long. The V gene's germline CDR1 is LNHDA and CDR2 SQIVND (reference sequence). The CDR3 region is CASSAQAGINTEAFF. The CDR3, as DNA: TGTGCCAGTAGTGCCCAGGCGGGAATAAACACTGAAGCTTTCTTT.

This chain connects TRBV2 to TRBJ1-2; D is possibly TRBD1 (6 bases). V lost 11 bases and J 7 bases, leaving 26 bases between the germline ends. The CDR3 has 15 residues. CDR1 is SNHLY and CDR2 is FYNNEI in the germline V gene. CDR3 in amino acids: CAAKMRDISRVGYTF. In DNA, the CDR3 is TGTGCCGCCAAGATGAGGGACATATCACGGGTTGGCTACACCTTC.

V gene TRBV12-3 or TRBV12-4 combines with J gene TRBJ2-2; 7 bases fit TRBD1. CDR3 length equals 13 residues. V was pared by 6 bases and J by 4 bases, with 2 bases of the junction left unmatched. The CDR3 sequence: CASSGTATGELFF. The CDR3 DNA follows: TGTGCCAGCAGCGGGACAGCCACCGGGGAGCTGTTTTTT.

V is TRBV5-1 and J is TRBJ1-1; 7 nucleotides match TRBD1. This CDR3 has 15 residues. Germline lookup yields CDR1 SGHRS and CDR2 YFSETQ. V lost 4 bases and J lost 6; bases outside the gene matches: 12. The CDR3 spells CASSLSPDRSSEAFF. The DNA for the CDR3 is TGCGCCAGCAGCCTGTCCCCGGACAGGAGCTCTGAAGCTTTCTTT.

Concerning this clone itself: One junction end does not reproduce the germline sequence, and a read error may be involved. V and J are TRBV4-1 and TRBJ1-5; no firm D call. CDR3 length: 14 amino acids. The germline V gene has CDR1 MGHRA and CDR2 YSYEKL. The CDR3 loop is CASSQPQSYQPQHF. The CDR3 DNA is TGCGCCAGCAGCCAACCACAGAGTTATCAACCCCAGCATTTT.

V and J are TRBV6-5 and TRBJ1-1, with TRBD1 identical over 8 bases. Germline V gives CDR1 MNHEY, CDR2 SVGAGI. Trimming took 2 bases from V and 0 from J; bases not matched to a gene: 5. The CDR3 length is 16 residues. This CDR3 reads CASSYVGQGVNTEAFF. For the CDR3, the DNA is TGTGCCAGCAGTTACGTCGGACAGGGTGTGAACACTGAAGCTTTCTTT.

About this clone: The same CDR3 arises from other DNA sequences in this sample as well. The gene calls are TRBV6-5 and TRBJ1-1; 8 positions match TRBD1. Germline assignment: CDR1 MNHEY and CDR2 SVGAGI. V shed 5 bases, J shed 2 bases, and the junction held 7 bases outside the gene matches. The CDR3 has 15 residues. In DNA, the CDR3 is TGTGCCAGCAGTCGCCGACAGGGGCGAAACACTGAAGCTTTCTTT. Translated: CASSRRQGRNTEAFF.

The chain employs TRBV10-1 and TRBJ1-1; D is unclear. This CDR3 contains 14 residues. V was cut by 3 bases and J by 1 base, with 9 bases left in between. Germline CDR1 WNHNN, CDR2 SYGVQD (reference sequence). CDR3 in amino acids: CASSDGGGNTEAFF. CDR3 DNA sequence: TGCGCCAGCAGTGACGGAGGTGGGAACACTGAAGCTTTCTTT.

As regards this clone: Other DNA sequences in this specimen translate into the identical CDR3. The V call is TRBV5-1, the J call TRBJ2-2, with D unresolved. This CDR3 contains 14 residues. V dropped 0 bases and J dropped 4 bases, with 7 bases sitting between them. CDR1 SGHRS and CDR2 YFSETQ come from the germline V gene. Here the CDR3 DNA reads TGCGCCAGCAGCTTGGTAGTCACCACCGGGGAGCTGTTTTTT. It specifies CASSLVVTTGELFF. The full variable domain, completed using reference TRBV5-1 and TRBJ2-2, is KAGVTQTPRYLIKTRGQQVTLSCSPISGHRSVSWYQQTPGQGLQFLFEYFSETQRNKGNFPGRFSGRQFSNSRSEMNVSTLELGDSALYLCASSLVVTTGELFFGEGSRLTVL.

The chain combines TRBV6-5 with TRBJ2-2; 7 bases map to TRBD1. The germline V gene encodes CDR1 MNHEY and CDR2 SVGAGI. The CDR3 is made up of 15 amino acids. Trimming cost V 6 bases and J 3 bases; bases outside gene matches: 7. The CDR3 spells CASRPGTAHTGELFF. CDR3 nucleotide sequence: TGTGCCAGCAGACCCGGGACAGCCCACACCGGGGAGCTGTTTTTT.

The V call is TRBV14, the J call TRBJ2-5, with a tentative D call TRBD1 (6 bases). Germline CDR1 SGHDN, CDR2 FVKESK. The ends were cut back, 0 bases at V and 6 bases at J, with 17 bases in the middle. The CDR3 sequence is 16 residues long. This chain's CDR3 is CASSQDRGYSRQTQYF. The CDR3 region has the DNA TGTGCCAGCAGCCAAGATAGGGGGTATAGCCGGCAGACCCAGTACTTC. Together with reference TRBV14 and TRBJ2-5, the CDR3 gives the full variable domain: EAGVTQFPSHSVIEKGQTVTLRCDPISGHDNLYWYRRVMGKEIKFLLHFVKESKQDESGMPNNRFLAERTGGTYSTLKVQPAELEDSGVYFCASSQDRGYSRQTQYFGPGTRLLVL.

The rearrangement uses TRBV5-4 and TRBJ2-1; 7 nucleotides match TRBD2. CDR1 and CDR2 from the germline V gene are SGHNT and YYREEE (reference sequence). The CDR3 length is 13 residues. The V and J ends lost 1 base and 6 bases, in that order; junction bases with no gene match: 1. The DNA for the CDR3 is TGTGCCAGCAGCTTGTCTAGCGGCAATGAGCAGTTCTTC. This encodes CASSLSSGNEQFF.

The chain recombines TRBV19 with TRBJ1-4; 10 bases are a match to TRBD1. Per germline, CDR1 LNHDA and CDR2 SQIVND (reference sequence). The CDR3 extends over 14 amino acids. Trimming removed 6 bases from V and 6 bases from J; junction bases left unmatched: 4. The CDR3 DNA reads TGTGCCAGTAGCCCGACAGGGGGCCATGAAAAACTGTTTTTT. This codes for CASSPTGGHEKLFF.

The table lists this clone with a count of one. The chain couples TRBV27 to TRBJ2-1; D is perhaps TRBD1 (5 bases). Germline V lookup: CDR1 MNHEY, CDR2 SMNVEV (reference sequence). V shed 3 bases and J shed 1 base, with 10 bases lying between them. The CDR3 is 15 residues long. CDR3 residues: CASSLVGQSYNEQFF. CDR3 nucleotides: TGTGCCAGCAGTTTGGTGGGGCAATCCTACAATGAGCAGTTCTTC.

V usage is TRBV11-2 and J usage is TRBJ2-1, with 11 bases that match TRBD2. V was pared by 5 bases and J by 4 bases, with 7 bases of the junction left unmatched. The CDR3 extends over 16 amino acids. Germline V gene data show CDR1 as SGHAT and CDR2 as FQNNGV. The CDR3 DNA reads as TGTGCCAGCAGCCCTGGACTAGCGGGTCCATACAATGAGCAGTTCTTC. It is translated as CASSPGLAGPYNEQFF.

V is TRBV6-6 and J is TRBJ2-5, with D perhaps matching TRBD2 (5 bases). The CDR3 runs to 13 residues. Germline-derived CDR1 and CDR2 are MNHNY and SVGAGI (reference sequence). Trimming cost V 7 bases and J 1 base, with 10 bases left between them. The DNA for the CDR3 is TGTGCCAGCACTCGGACTGCCCAAGAGACCCAGTACTTC. Its protein is CASTRTAQETQYF.

The rearrangement joins TRBV27 to TRBJ2-1; no firm D call. CDR3 length equals 12 residues. Between the trimmed V and J ends, which lost 2 bases and 5 bases, there was a span of 4 bases. Germline assignment: CDR1 MNHEY and CDR2 SMNVEV (reference sequence). The CDR3 loop is CASSLTNNEQFF. The CDR3 DNA sequence: TGTGCCAGCAGTTTAACAAACAATGAGCAGTTCTTC.

V usage is TRBV19 and J usage is TRBJ2-6; D not resolved. CDR3 length equals 15 residues. Germline assignment: CDR1 LNHDA and CDR2 SQIVND (reference sequence). V was clipped by 7 bases and J by 0 bases, with 10 bases between them. CDR3 sequence (DNA): TGTGCCAGTACCAGAACCTTCTCTGGGGCCAACGTCCTGACTTTC. Protein product: CASTRTFSGANVLTF.

This chain uses TRBV11-3 with TRBJ1-1, with D possibly TRBD1 on 5 matching bases. The CDR3 sequence is 15 residues long. V lost 1 base and J lost 3, with 12 bases in between. CDR1 SGHNT and CDR2 YENEEA come from the germline V gene. CDR3 in amino acids: CASSLAGDRHTEAFF. The DNA of the CDR3 is TGTGCCAGCAGCTTAGCGGGTGACAGACACACTGAAGCTTTCTTT.

The V call is TRBV5-4, the J call TRBJ2-1, with a possible D match to TRBD2 (5 bases). Germline CDR1 is SGHNT and CDR2 is YYREEE (reference sequence). This CDR3 comprises 15 residues. The V end was cut by 4 bases, the J end by 9 bases, with 20 bases between. Here the CDR3 DNA reads TGTGCCAGCAGCGAGGGCTCAGGTTCCCTCGGTGAGCAGTTCTTC. This codes for CASSEGSGSLGEQFF.

The J gene is TRBJ2-7, the V gene TRBV5-4; 7 positions match TRBD1. CDR3 length equals 15 residues. J gave up 4 bases and V 0 bases, and 7 bases lay outside the gene matches. The germline CDR1 and CDR2 sequences are SGHNT and YYREEE (reference sequence). CDR3 sequence (DNA): TGTGCCAGCAGCTTGGGGTCGACAGGGTTTTACGAGCAGTACTTC. This translates into CASSLGSTGFYEQYF.

The V gene is TRBV3-1 (or the pseudogene TRBV3-2), the J gene TRBJ2-6; D gene ambiguous. Germline V gives CDR1 LGHDT, CDR2 YNNKEL (reference sequence). The CDR3 length is 15 residues. V was clipped by 0 bases and J by 4 bases, with 7 bases between them. The CDR3 region has the DNA TGTGCCAGCAGCCAAGAGGGCTCCGGGGCCAACGTCCTGACTTTC. Translating it yields CASSQEGSGANVLTF.

The chain combines TRBV4-1 with TRBJ1-5; D unresolved. The CDR3 has 15 amino acids. Between the trimmed V and J ends, which lost 0 bases and 9 bases, there was a span of 15 bases. Looked up from germline, CDR1 is MGHRA and CDR2 is YSYEKL. This CDR3 reads CASSQDWGEARPQHF. In DNA, the CDR3 is TGCGCCAGCAGCCAAGATTGGGGAGAAGCCAGGCCCCAGCATTTT.

The rearrangement links TRBV6-5 to TRBJ1-4; 8 bases match TRBD1. The CDR3 is 14 amino acids. The V gene's germline CDR1 is MNHEY and CDR2 SVGAGI. Losses at the gene ends were 6 bases for V and 10 bases for J; bases not matched to a gene: 10. As DNA, the CDR3 is TGTGCCAGCAGACCGACAGGGGCGGCAGGAAAACTGTTTTTT. This translates into CASRPTGAAGKLFF.

The CDR3 coding sequence is TGTGCCATTGAGCGAAACAGGGGATCGTACACTGAAGCTTTCTTT. Translation: CAIERNRGSYTEAFF. The chain links TRBV19 to TRBJ1-1, with 7 bases lining up with TRBD1. Trimming took 10 bases from V and 3 from J; bases not matched to a gene: 14. The CDR3 has 15 amino acids. Germline CDR1 is LNHDA and CDR2 is SQIVND (reference sequence). Full variable domain (remainder filled in from reference TRBV19 and TRBJ1-1): DGGITQSPKYLFRKEGQNVTLSCEQNLNHDAMYWYRQDPGQGLRLIYYSQIVNDFQKGDIAEGYSVSREKKESFPLTVTSAQKNPTAFYLCAIERNRGSYTEAFFGQGTRLTVV.